The TCR beta chain described here comes from a study of T cell responses to AZD1222 COVID-19 vaccine. Overall study: Samples with a second dose at about 4 or about 12 weeks were pooled together.

Whole-study findings and limits: Baseline seropositivity occurred in only a handful of AZD1222 recipients. Nearly half of spike-specific TCRs reportedly target unmutated variant regions. After two AZD1222 doses, spike-specific TCR breadth and depth rose versus day 0.

Assay: immunoSEQ multiplex PCR; the TCRdb copy retains only in-frame clones and omits some. The sample has around 110,000 clones; more than 70% are singletons. A remark on this clone: Its antigen is not known.

The germline V gene encodes CDR1 SGHDT and CDR2 YYEEEE. CDR3 length equals 16 residues. V lost 4 bases to trimming and J lost 7 bases; unmatched junction nucleotides: 11. Sequenced material: peripheral blood, taken on day 0 of AZD1222 vaccination. The sequence was collected from an adult in good health. The chain links TRBV5-6 to TRBJ1-6; 7 nucleotides align to TRBD1. The CDR3 nucleotides read TGTGCCAGCAGCCTCCGATCGACAGGGTCGAATTCACCCCTCCACTTT. Translated: CASSLRSTGSNSPLHF. Variable domain in full (rest from reference TRBV5-6 and TRBJ1-6): DAGVTQSPTHLIKTRGQQVTLRCSPKSGHDTVSWYQQALGQGPQFIFQYYEEEERQRGNFPDRFSGHQFPNYSSELNVNALLLGDSALYLCASSLRSTGSNSPLHFGNGTRLTVT.